This TCR beta chain emerged from a study of shared clonotypes between healthy human individuals. Germline loops: CDR1 MDHEN, CDR2 SYDVKM. V lost 3 bases, J lost 2 bases, and 5 bases stayed unmatched. The length of the CDR3 is 15 residues. Profiled with immunoSEQ multiplex PCR; TCRdb holds only in-frame clones, not every one. This table has 2 million to 2.5 million clones, around 95% appearing once. The specimen was naive CD4+ T cells sorted from blood. Subset indicated: CD45RA+ positively selected. The sequence came from a young man in good health. This chain joins TRBV28 and TRBJ2-3, with 7 positions matching TRBD2. In DNA form, the CDR3 reads TGTGCCAGCAGTTTCCCGGGAGGATACACAGATACGCAGTATTTT. Its translation is CASSFPGGYTDTQYF.